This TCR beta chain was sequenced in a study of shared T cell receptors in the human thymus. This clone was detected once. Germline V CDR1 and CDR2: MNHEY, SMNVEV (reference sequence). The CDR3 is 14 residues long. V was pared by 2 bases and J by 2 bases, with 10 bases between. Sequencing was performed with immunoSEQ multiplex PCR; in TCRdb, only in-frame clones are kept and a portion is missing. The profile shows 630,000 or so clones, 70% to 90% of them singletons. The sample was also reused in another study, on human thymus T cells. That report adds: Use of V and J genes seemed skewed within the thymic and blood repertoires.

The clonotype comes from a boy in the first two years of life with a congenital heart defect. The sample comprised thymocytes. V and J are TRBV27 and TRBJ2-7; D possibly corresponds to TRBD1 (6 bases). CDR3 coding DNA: TGTGCCAGCAGTTTAACGGACAGTGCCTACGAGCAGTACTTC. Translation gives CASSLTDSAYEQYF.